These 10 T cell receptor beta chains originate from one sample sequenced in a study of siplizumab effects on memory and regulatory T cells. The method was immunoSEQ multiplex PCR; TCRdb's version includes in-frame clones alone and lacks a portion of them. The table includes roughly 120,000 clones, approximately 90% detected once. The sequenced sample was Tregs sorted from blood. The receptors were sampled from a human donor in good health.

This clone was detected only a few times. CDR3 DNA sequence: TGTGCCAGCACCCCCCCGGGGGTAGATACGCAGTATTTT. Its protein product is CASTPPGVDTQYF. The chain employs TRBV7-2 and TRBJ2-3, with D maybe TRBD2 (6 bases). This CDR3 is 13 amino acids long. Trimming shortened V by 7 bases and J by 5 bases, and 13 bases separated the two germline ends. CDR1 SGHTA and CDR2 FQGNSA come from the germline V gene.

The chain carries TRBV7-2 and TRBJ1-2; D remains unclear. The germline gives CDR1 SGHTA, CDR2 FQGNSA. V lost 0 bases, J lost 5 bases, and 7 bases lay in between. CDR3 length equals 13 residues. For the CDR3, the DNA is TGTGCCAGCAGCTTAGCCCCGAATTATGGCTACACCTTC. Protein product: CASSLAPNYGYTF.

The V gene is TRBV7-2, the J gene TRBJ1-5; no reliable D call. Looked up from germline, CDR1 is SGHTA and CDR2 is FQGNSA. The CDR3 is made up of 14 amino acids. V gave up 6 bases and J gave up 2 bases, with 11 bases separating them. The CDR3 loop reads CASRPGGGNQPQHF. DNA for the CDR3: TGTGCCAGCAGACCCGGCGGGGGCAATCAGCCCCAGCATTTT.

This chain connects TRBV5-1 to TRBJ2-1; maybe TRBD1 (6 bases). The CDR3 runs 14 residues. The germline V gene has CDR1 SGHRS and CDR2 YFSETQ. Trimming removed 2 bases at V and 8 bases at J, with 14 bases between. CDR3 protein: CASSFMGAGDEQFF. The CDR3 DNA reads TGCGCCAGCAGCTTCATGGGGGCCGGCGATGAGCAGTTCTTC. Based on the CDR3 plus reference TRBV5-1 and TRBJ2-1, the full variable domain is KAGVTQTPRYLIKTRGQQVTLSCSPISGHRSVSWYQQTPGQGLQFLFEYFSETQRNKGNFPGRFSGRQFSNSRSEMNVSTLELGDSALYLCASSFMGAGDEQFFGPGTRLTVL.

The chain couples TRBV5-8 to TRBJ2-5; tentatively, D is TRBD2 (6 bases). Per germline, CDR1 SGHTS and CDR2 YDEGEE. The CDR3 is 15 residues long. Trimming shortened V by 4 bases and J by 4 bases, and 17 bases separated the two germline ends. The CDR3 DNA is TGTGCCAGCAGCCGGACTAATTTTCGGGGAGAGACCCAGTACTTC. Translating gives CASSRTNFRGETQYF.

CDR3 region: CASSPAGPTDTQYF. CDR3 DNA: TGTGCCAGCTCACCAGCGGGACCCACAGATACGCAGTATTTT. The chain links TRBV18 to TRBJ2-3, with a weak D call TRBD2 (6 bases). The germline V gene encodes CDR1 KGHSH and CDR2 LQKENI. The CDR3 sequence is 14 residues long. Trimming took 2 bases from V and 2 from J, leaving 8 bases between them.

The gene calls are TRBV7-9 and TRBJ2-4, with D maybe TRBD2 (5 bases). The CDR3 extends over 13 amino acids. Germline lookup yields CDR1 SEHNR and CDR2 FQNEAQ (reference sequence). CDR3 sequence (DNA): TGTGGAACCCGGGATTTAGCCAAAAACATTCAGTACTTC. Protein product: CGTRDLAKNIQYF. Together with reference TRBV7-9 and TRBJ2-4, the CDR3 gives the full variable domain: DTGVSQNPRHKITKRGQNVTFRCDPISEHNRLYWYRQTLGQGPEFLTYFQNEAQLEKSRLLSDRFSAERPKGSFSTLEIQRTEQGDSAMYLCGTRDLAKNIQYFGAGTRLSVL.

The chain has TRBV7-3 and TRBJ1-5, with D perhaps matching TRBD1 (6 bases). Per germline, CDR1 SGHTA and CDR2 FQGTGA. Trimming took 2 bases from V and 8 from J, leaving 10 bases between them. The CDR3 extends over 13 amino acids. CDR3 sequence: CASSLRRGEPQHF. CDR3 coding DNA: TGTGCCAGCAGCTTACGGAGGGGGGAGCCCCAGCATTTT.

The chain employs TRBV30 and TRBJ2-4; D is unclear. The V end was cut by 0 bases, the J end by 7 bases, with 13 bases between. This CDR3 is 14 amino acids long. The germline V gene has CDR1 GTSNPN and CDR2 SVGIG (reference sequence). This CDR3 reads CAWSVFSSANIQYF. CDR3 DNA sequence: TGTGCCTGGAGTGTCTTCAGCTCCGCGAACATTCAGTACTTC.

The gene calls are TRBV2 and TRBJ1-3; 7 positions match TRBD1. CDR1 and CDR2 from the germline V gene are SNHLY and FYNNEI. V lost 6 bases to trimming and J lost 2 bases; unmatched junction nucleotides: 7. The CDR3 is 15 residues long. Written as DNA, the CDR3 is TGTGCCAGCAGAGACAGGGCATCCCCTGGAAACACCATATATTTT. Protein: CASRDRASPGNTIYF.